These T cell receptor beta chains were read from a single sample in a study. MiXCR was run by TCRdb on the 5' RACE reads, yielding one entry per CDR3 protein. The sample records tens of thousands of distinct CDR3 sequences, roughly 30% being singletons. What was sequenced was tumor-infiltrating memory CD4+ T cells sorted from the breast tumor. The source is a female donor with breast cancer. Each CDR3 is given with its conserved first and last residue. Clone size is given for some rows only: seen once, a few or many times, or a class if the clone is expanded.

clone size	V gene	J gene	CDR3 protein
few	TRBV4-3	TRBJ2-6	CASSQETSGRTGANVLTF
NA	TRBV6-1	TRBJ1-2	CASTRTSNYGYTF
NA	TRBV20-1	TRBJ2-1	CSASRGPGYNEQFF
NA	TRBV9	TRBJ2-5	CASSLSAGPQETQYF
few	TRBV11-2	TRBJ1-4	CASSPSTEAKKLFF
NA	TRBV28	TRBJ1-1	CASSTATGQGHTEAFF
NA	TRBV20-1	TRBJ2-3	CSASDRLSDTQYF
few	TRBV6-5	TRBJ2-5	CASRKPSQETQYF
few	TRBV7-9	TRBJ1-3	CASSLTPSGNTIYF
many	TRBV7-8	TRBJ2-7	CASSSSSYEQYF
few	TRBV4-3	TRBJ2-7	CASSQEAGRASYEQYF
few	TRBV12-3/TRBV12-4	TRBJ1-3	CASTPGPRVTIYF
few	TRBV5-1	TRBJ2-6	CASSLRTGDKANVLTF
NA	TRBV9	NA	CASKQGGRSGETQYF
few	TRBV7-9	TRBJ1-2	CASSRVRGQDGYTF
NA	TRBV9	TRBJ2-5	CASSAGPQETQYF
NA	TRBV28	TRBJ1-2	CASSLPGTGFYGYTF
NA	TRBV18	TRBJ1-1	CASSPRERGAGENTEAFF